Below, 21 T cell receptor beta chains from the same sample are listed, as sequenced in a study of T cell clonality in common variable immunodeficiency. Assay: immunoSEQ multiplex PCR; the TCRdb copy retains only in-frame clones and omits some. The sample holds about 35,000 clones, and no clone turns up only once. Sequenced: peripheral blood mononuclear cells. The receptor set was obtained from a person between 18 and 69 years old in good health.

This clone was counted at least ten times. From the germline J gene comes the end of the CDR3, since the read stops 3 residues before it. The rearrangement uses TRBV7-3 and TRBJ2-5, with 7 bases lining up with TRBD2. The CDR3 contains 14 residues. The V segment lost 1 base and the J segment 2 bases; nucleotides outside the gene matches: 1. CDR1 is SGHTA and CDR2 is FQGTGA in the germline V gene. The CDR3 sequence is CASSLIGGQETQYF. Incomplete CDR3 DNA: TGTGCCAGCAGCTTAATCGGGGGGCAAGAGACC.

The table lists this clone with a few counts. The observed sequence ends 3 residues before the CDR3 terminus, with the missing tail filled in from the germline J gene. The V gene is TRBV30, the J gene TRBJ2-3, with D maybe TRBD2 (6 bases). The CDR3 has 15 residues. Germline lookup yields CDR1 GTSNPN and CDR2 SVGIG (reference sequence). The CDR3 loop is CAWPSISSGLETQYF. CDR3 DNA (partial): TGTGCCTGGCCTTCAATTTCAAGCGGGCTGGAGACG.

In its sample, this clone was seen many times. The read gets to within 3 residues of the CDR3 end, and the germline J gene fills in the rest. The J gene is TRBJ1-1, the V gene TRBV7-2, with a tentative D call TRBD1 (6 bases). Trimming took off 5 bases at V and 3 bases at J, with 16 bases between the two ends. The CDR3 is 15 amino acids. The germline V gene has CDR1 SGHTA and CDR2 FQGNSA. The covered CDR3 bases are TGTGCCAGCAGCACTCGGGGGGGCGCATACACTGAA. Its translation: CASSTRGGAYTE. The CDR3, in full, reads CASSTRGGAYTEAFF.

This clone was seen ten or more times. The CDR3 goes on 3 residues after the read ends, and that part is filled in from the germline J gene. The rearrangement uses TRBV7-3 and TRBJ1-1; D unclear. V lost 3 bases, J lost 1 base, and 6 bases lay in between. Looked up from germline, CDR1 is SGHTA and CDR2 is FQGTGA. The CDR3 loop spans 13 amino acids. The CDR3 bases that were read are TGTGCCAGCAGCTTTGGCTGGAACACTGAA. It encodes CASSFGWNTE. The entire CDR3 sequence reads CASSFGWNTEAFF.

Only a few counts were recorded for this clone. The read gets to within 3 residues of the CDR3 end, and the germline J gene fills in the rest. The J gene is TRBJ2-3, the V gene TRBV7-2; TRBD1 matches 9 bases. The germline V gene encodes CDR1 SGHTA and CDR2 FQGNSA. The CDR3 has 15 residues. The CDR3 DNA, read in part, is TGTGCCAGCAGCCCCCAGGGGACAGGGTTGCAGACG. This encodes CASSPQGTGLQT. The entire CDR3 protein is CASSPQGTGLQTQYF.

This clone was recorded at least ten times. CDR3 bases read: TGTGCCAGCAGCGTGAGAATGGATAGCAATCAGCCG. Its protein product is CASSVRMDSNQP. From start to end, the CDR3 is CASSVRMDSNQPQYF. J is TRBJ2-3 and V is TRBV13; D remains ambiguous. The missing CDR3 end, 3 residues past where the read stops, is filled in from the germline J gene. Germline loops: CDR1 PRHDT, CDR2 FYEKMQ (reference sequence). CDR3 length: 15 residues.

With respect to this clone: The DNA ends 3 residues before the CDR3 does, and the rest of the CDR3 is filled in from the germline J gene. The chain is built from TRBV30 and TRBJ1-2; no reliable D call. Germline CDR1 is GTSNPN and CDR2 is SVGIG (reference sequence). CDR3 length: 14 residues. CDR3 protein: CAWMLAVRYNDYTF. The covered CDR3 bases are TGTGCCTGGATGCTAGCGGTAAGATACAATGAC.

Many counts were recorded for this clone. The read falls 3 residues short of the CDR3 end, and the missing part is taken from the germline J gene. This chain uses TRBV30 with TRBJ1-5; D remains ambiguous. V was trimmed by 0 bases and J by 3 bases, leaving 3 bases between them. CDR1 is GTSNPN, CDR2 SVGIG, per germline (reference sequence). The CDR3 contains 12 residues. The CDR3 sequence: CAWSVNNQPQHF. CDR3 DNA (partial): TGTGCCTGGAGTGTCAACAATCAGCCC.

There are many counts of this clone. The read terminates 3 residues before the CDR3 end, so the remaining end is supplied by the germline J gene. J is TRBJ2-1 and V is TRBV7-3; TRBD2 matches 8 bases. The CDR3 contains 13 residues. J was trimmed by 7 bases and V by 6 bases; bases with no gene match: 5. The germline gives CDR1 SGHTA, CDR2 FQGTGA. CDR3 DNA, as far as it was read: TGTGCCAGCAGGCCAACGGGGGGGAATGAG. Encoded protein: CASRPTGGNE. The CDR3 in full is CASRPTGGNEQFF.

Regarding this clone: Read data end 3 residues before the CDR3 end; the end is taken from the germline J gene. The rearrangement uses TRBV11-2 and TRBJ2-7, with no clear D. Trimming took 1 base from V and 3 from J, leaving 7 bases between them. Per germline, CDR1 SGHAT and CDR2 FQNNGV. CDR3 length: 13 amino acids. The CDR3 is CASSLGANYEQYF. The covered CDR3 bases are TGTGCCAGCAGCTTAGGGGCCAACTACGAG.

In this sample, this clone turned up many times. The read ends 3 residues before the CDR3 terminus; that terminus is restored from the germline J gene. This chain uses TRBV5-1 with TRBJ2-3; D is ambiguous. V was clipped by 0 bases and J by 5 bases, with 10 bases between them. The CDR3 length is 14 residues. Germline lookup yields CDR1 SGHRS and CDR2 YFSETQ. The CDR3 bases that were read are TGCGCCAGCAGCTTGGGACAAAATCAAGATACG. Translation: CASSLGQNQDT. The full CDR3 protein is CASSLGQNQDTQYF.

In its sample, this clone was seen many times. Read sequence stops 3 residues before the CDR3 end, and the germline J gene provides the missing end. This chain links TRBV6-1 with TRBJ2-5; D uncertain. The V end lost 2 bases, the J end lost 7 bases, and 17 bases lay between the germline ends. Germline-derived CDR1 and CDR2 are MNHNS and SASEGT. The CDR3 spans 15 residues. The CDR3 here is CASSESVKAIGTQYF. The sequenced part of the CDR3 DNA is TGTGCCAGCAGTGAATCCGTAAAAGCCATTGGGACC.

This clone has a count of ten or more. The missing CDR3 end, 3 residues past where the read stops, is filled in from the germline J gene. The V call is TRBV9, the J call TRBJ2-5; 9 bases match TRBD1. The V gene's germline CDR1 is SGDLS and CDR2 YYNGEE. The CDR3 runs to 13 residues. CDR3 DNA, as far as it was read: TGTGCCAGCAGCCCGGACAGGGGTCTTACC. Translated, it gives CASSPDRGLT. The full-length CDR3 reads as CASSPDRGLTQYF.

This clone was seen repeatedly, ten times or more. The CDR3 end falls 3 residues outside the read, so it is completed with the germline J gene. V is TRBV5-1 and J is TRBJ2-1, with 12 positions matching TRBD2. The V gene's germline CDR1 is SGHRS and CDR2 YFSETQ. This CDR3 region has 16 residues. The ends lost 6 bases at V and 4 bases at J; junction bases unmatched: 8. The CDR3 loop reads CASTLTGTSGYNEQFF. Partial CDR3 DNA: TGCGCCAGCACCCTGACCGGGACTAGCGGGTACAATGAG.

This clone was picked up many times. The CDR3 DNA, read in part, is TGTGCCAGCAGCCCCAGGGTGGGCGATGGC. This codes for CASSPRVGDG. The complete CDR3 sequence is CASSPRVGDGYTF. The genes are TRBV14 and TRBJ1-2; TRBD1 is a possible D gene (5 bases). The CDR3 extends 3 residues past the end of the read, so its final part is completed from the germline J gene. Per germline, CDR1 SGHDN and CDR2 FVKESK. This CDR3 has 13 residues. V gave up 4 bases and J gave up 6 bases, with 12 bases separating them. The entire variable domain, with the rest obtained from reference TRBV14 and TRBJ1-2, is as follows: EAGVTQFPSHSVIEKGQTVTLRCDPISGHDNLYWYRRVMGKEIKFLLHFVKESKQDESGMPNNRFLAERTGGTYSTLKVQPAELEDSGVYFCASSPRVGDGYTFGSGTRLTVV.

Details on this clone: The read ends 3 residues early relative to the CDR3; the germline J gene fills the gap. The chain recombines TRBV7-6 with TRBJ2-2; D not certain. Germline-derived CDR1 and CDR2 are SGHVS and FNYEAQ. Trimming took off 1 base at V and 8 bases at J, with 5 bases between the two ends. The length of the CDR3 is 12 residues. The CDR3 DNA, read in part, is TGTGCCAGCAGCTTAGTGAGGGGGGAG. This sequence encodes CASSLVRGE. The whole CDR3 is CASSLVRGELFF.

Remarks on this clone: The read ends 3 residues shy of where the CDR3 ends; the end is completed using the germline J gene. This chain connects TRBV18 to TRBJ2-2; D unresolved. The length of the CDR3 is 13 residues. With 4 bases removed from V and 7 bases from J, the gap between germline ends came to 10 bases. Germline lookup yields CDR1 KGHSH and CDR2 LQKENI. The CDR3 loop reads CASSRPPLGELFF. The sequenced part of the CDR3 DNA is TGTGCCAGCTCACGGCCCCCGCTCGGGGAG. The variable domain in full, completed from reference TRBV18 and TRBJ2-2, reads NAGVMQNPRHLVRRRGQEARLRCSPMKGHSHVYWYRQLPEEGLKFMVYLQKENIIDESGMPKERFSAEFPKEGPSILRIQQVVRGDSAAYFCASSRPPLGELFFGEGSRLTVL.

A few counts support this clone. Read data end 3 residues before the CDR3 end; the end is taken from the germline J gene. The rearrangement joins TRBV7-9 to TRBJ2-4; 9 bases are shared with TRBD1. This CDR3 contains 12 residues. Germline V gives CDR1 SEHNR, CDR2 FQNEAQ (reference sequence). CDR3 sequence: CASSQGQGGQYF. The CDR3 DNA, read in part, is TGTGCCAGCAGCCAGGGACAGGGAGGT.

In this sample, this clone turned up many times. Sequencing ends 3 residues short of the CDR3 end; the germline J gene provides the rest. The V gene is TRBV2, the J gene TRBJ2-7, with D possibly being TRBD1 (5 bases). CDR3 length: 14 residues. CDR1 is SNHLY, CDR2 FYNNEI, per germline. V was clipped by 3 bases and J by 5 bases, with 14 bases between them. CDR3: CASSDGPGFNEQYF. The part of the CDR3 DNA that was read is TGTGCCAGCAGTGATGGCCCAGGGTTCAACGAG.

This clone was counted ten times or more. The missing CDR3 end, 3 residues past where the read stops, is filled in from the germline J gene. The genes are TRBV18 and TRBJ1-5; 9 nucleotides align to TRBD1. Germline values: CDR1 KGHSH, CDR2 LQKENI. This CDR3 has 15 amino acids. V shed 2 bases and J 6 bases; nucleotides not matched to a gene: 5. Incomplete CDR3 DNA: TGTGCCAGCTCACCATTGGGACAGGGCGGTCAGCCC. Encoded protein: CASSPLGQGGQP. In full, the CDR3 is CASSPLGQGGQPQHF.

This clone was observed many times. The CDR3 end lies 3 residues beyond the end of the read and is filled in from the germline J gene. The chain recombines TRBV5-6 with TRBJ1-6; no clear D. Germline V gives CDR1 SGHDT, CDR2 YYEEEE. Between the trimmed V and J ends, which lost 5 bases and 7 bases, there was a span of 7 bases. The CDR3 consists of 12 residues. The covered CDR3 bases are TGTGCCAGCAGGTTCCTAAATTCACCC. As protein: CASRFLNSP. The entire CDR3 protein reads CASRFLNSPLHF.